This entry lists 13 T cell receptor beta chains sequenced from one sample in a study of shared clonotypes between healthy human individuals. The assay was immunoSEQ multiplex PCR, and TCRdb's table has in-frame clones only and misses some. The table includes roughly 590,000 clones, around 95% detected once. It was CD45RO-negative cells, positively selected for CCR7, that made up naive CD8 cells, with terminally differentiated effector memory CD45RA+ cells excluded. Sequencing was done on a sample of naive CD8+ T cells sorted from blood. The receptor set was obtained from a woman in her twenties or thirties in good health.

The chain links TRBV4-1 to TRBJ1-2; TRBD1 matches at 9 bases. This CDR3 contains 15 residues. The V gene end was trimmed by 4 bases and the J gene end by 4 bases; junction bases not matched to a gene: 7. CDR1 is MGHRA, CDR2 YSYEKL, per germline. The CDR3 protein is CASSPQQGAFYGYTF. Written as DNA, the CDR3 is TGCGCCAGCAGCCCGCAACAGGGGGCGTTCTATGGCTACACCTTC.

The chain employs TRBV1 and TRBJ2-3; the D call TRBD2 from the table was never checked on the DNA. TRBV1 is labeled a pseudogene. There are 16 residues in the CDR3. The CDR3 region is CTSSPDLAGRADTQYF. In DNA form, the CDR3 reads TGCACCAGCAGCCCAGATCTGGCGGGACGGGCAGATACGCAGTATTTT.

The rearrangement links TRBV16 to TRBJ1-4; D gene uncertain. The CDR3 sequence is 14 residues long. The V end was cut by 4 bases, the J end by 7 bases, with 13 bases between. CDR1 is KGHSY, CDR2 FQNENV, per germline. DNA of the CDR3: TGTGCCAGCAGCCCCACTCGTGGCAGTGAAAAACTGTTTTTT. The encoded protein is CASSPTRGSEKLFF. The full variable domain, rest sourced from reference TRBV16 and TRBJ1-4, is GEEVAQTPKHLVRGEGQKAKLYCAPIKGHSYVFWYQQVLKNEFKFLISFQNENVFDETGMPKERFSAKCLPNSPCSLEIQATKLEDSAVYFCASSPTRGSEKLFFGSGTQLSVL.

This clone was detected only once. The rearrangement uses TRBV28 and TRBJ2-3, with 10 bases aligning to TRBD2. The V and J ends lost 3 bases and 4 bases, in that order; junction bases with no gene match: 10. Germline V lookup: CDR1 MDHEN, CDR2 SYDVKM. The CDR3 runs 17 residues. The chain's CDR3 is CASSLSGRAGWADTQYF. The CDR3 coding sequence is TGTGCCAGCAGTTTGAGCGGGAGGGCCGGGTGGGCAGATACGCAGTATTTT. The entire variable domain, with the rest obtained from reference TRBV28 and TRBJ2-3, is as follows: DVKVTQSSRYLVKRTGEKVFLECVQDMDHENMFWYRQDPGLGLRLIYFSYDVKMKEKGDIPEGYSVSREKKERFSLILESASTNQTSMYLCASSLSGRAGWADTQYFGPGTRLTVL.

This chain links TRBV28 with TRBJ1-2; D unclear. The CDR3 spans 16 residues. CDR1 is MDHEN, CDR2 SYDVKM, per germline. The V end lost 5 bases, the J end lost 5 bases, and 21 bases lay between the germline ends. The CDR3 spells CASSPPPWTERYGYTF. In DNA, the CDR3 is TGTGCCAGCAGTCCCCCCCCTTGGACTGAGAGGTATGGCTACACCTTC.

The chain is built from TRBV13 and TRBJ2-5; the D call may be TRBD1 or TRBD2 (6 bases each). V was clipped by 1 base and J by 5 bases, with 20 bases between them. The CDR3 consists of 17 residues. Germline CDR1 and CDR2: PRHDT and FYEKMQ (reference sequence). CDR3 sequence reads: CASSLDVNREVYETQYF. The DNA for the CDR3 is TGTGCCAGCAGCTTAGATGTGAACAGGGAGGTGTATGAGACCCAGTACTTC.

The V call is TRBV6-1, the J call TRBJ2-2, with 10 bases fitting TRBD2. Germline CDR1 is MNHNS and CDR2 is SASEGT. The CDR3 is made up of 16 amino acids. Trimming cost V 3 bases and J 1 base; bases outside gene matches: 2. CDR3 sequence: CASSDGLAENTGELFF. DNA for the CDR3: TGTGCCAGCAGTGATGGACTAGCGGAGAACACCGGGGAGCTGTTTTTT.

This chain joins TRBV9 and TRBJ2-5, with 8 positions matching TRBD2. This CDR3 is 15 amino acids long. CDR1 SGDLS and CDR2 YYNGEE come from the germline V gene. The V segment lost 4 bases and the J segment 3 bases; nucleotides outside the gene matches: 8. The CDR3 reads CASSPGGSGEETQYF. The CDR3 nucleotides are TGTGCCAGCAGCCCCGGGGGTAGCGGGGAAGAGACCCAGTACTTC.

The rearrangement uses TRBV6-5 and TRBJ2-1; D uncertain. CDR1 is MNHEY and CDR2 is SVGAGI in the germline V gene. The CDR3 is made up of 15 amino acids. V lost 6 bases, J lost 7 bases, and 19 bases lay in between. CDR3 DNA: TGTGCCAGCAGCCCCACCGGTACGGTGGAAAATGAGCAGTTCTTC. It specifies CASSPTGTVENEQFF.

This chain links TRBV7-2 with TRBJ2-1; D unclear. The CDR3 has 9 amino acids. Germline V gene sequence: CDR1 SGHTA, CDR2 FQGNSA. V was pared by 7 bases and J by 8 bases, with 3 bases between. The CDR3 here is CASNHEQFF. The CDR3 DNA sequence: TGTGCCAGCAACCATGAGCAGTTCTTC.

The genes are TRBV20-1 and TRBJ1-1, with D perhaps matching TRBD1 (5 bases). V shed 8 bases and J shed 6 bases, with 13 bases lying between them. The CDR3 covers 11 residues. CDR1 and CDR2 (germline): DFQATT, SNEGSKA (reference sequence). CDR3 sequence: CSPLGVSEAFF. DNA for the CDR3: TGCAGTCCCTTGGGGGTGTCTGAAGCTTTCTTT.

The chain uses TRBV10-3 and TRBJ2-3; a weak D match, TRBD1 (6 bases). The V end lost 1 base, the J end lost 2 bases, and 13 bases lay between the germline ends. The CDR3 runs 16 residues. Germline CDR1 ENHRY, CDR2 SYGVKD. The DNA for the CDR3 is TGTGCCATCAGTGAGTTGTGGGACACGGTCACAGATACGCAGTATTTT. It encodes CAISELWDTVTDTQYF.

V gene TRBV25-1 combines with J gene TRBJ2-5; a possible D gene is TRBD2 (6 bases). The CDR3 runs 15 residues. CDR1 and CDR2 from the germline V gene are MGHDK and SYGVNS. Trimming took off 6 bases at V and 4 bases at J, with 18 bases between the two ends. CDR3 DNA: TGTGCCAGCAGCGCAGGGACCCGTAGCGGAGAGACCCAGTACTTC. Its protein product is CASSAGTRSGETQYF.